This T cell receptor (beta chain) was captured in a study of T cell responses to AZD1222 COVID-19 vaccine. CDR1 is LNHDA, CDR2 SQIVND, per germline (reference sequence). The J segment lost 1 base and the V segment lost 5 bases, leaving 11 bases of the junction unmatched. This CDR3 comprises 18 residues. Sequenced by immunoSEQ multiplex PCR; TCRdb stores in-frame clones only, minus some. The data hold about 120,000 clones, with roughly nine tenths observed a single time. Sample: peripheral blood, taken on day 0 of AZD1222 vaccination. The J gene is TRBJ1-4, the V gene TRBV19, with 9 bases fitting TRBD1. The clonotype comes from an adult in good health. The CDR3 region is CASSSRDRDFITNEKLFF. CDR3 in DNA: TGTGCCAGTAGTTCAAGGGACAGGGATTTTATAACTAATGAAAAACTGTTTTTT. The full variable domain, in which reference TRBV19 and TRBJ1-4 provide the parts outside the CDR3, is DGGITQSPKYLFRKEGQNVTLSCEQNLNHDAMYWYRQDPGQGLRLIYYSQIVNDFQKGDIAEGYSVSREKKESFPLTVTSAQKNPTAFYLCASSSRDRDFITNEKLFFGSGTQLSVL.